Below, one TCR beta chain is given with its context. V was pared by 7 bases and J by 2 bases, with 15 bases between. Germline assignment: CDR1 SNHLY and CDR2 FYNNEI. The CDR3 spans 14 residues. The data originate from a study of Ad26.COV2.S vaccination and SARS-CoV-2 variants. Study information: Ad26.COV2.S shots went into the muscle once or twice, 56 days apart.

This table comes from immunoSEQ multiplex PCR, and its TCRdb copy is limited to in-frame clones, with some not included. This sample has approximately 360,000 clones; 83% occur once, and the top ten carry just under 7.5%. Treatment meaning: around 19 received Ad26.COV2.S at low or high dose, single or two shots; roughly 5 received placebo; per-sample allocation not given. On day 63 after the first injection, vaccine and placebo recipients gave samples. Sample: peripheral blood, taken in a trial of Ad26.COV2.S vaccine versus placebo. The sequence was obtained from a person aged 18-65 years who received the Ad26.COV2.S COVID-19 vaccine or a placebo. The chain carries TRBV2 and TRBJ2-7; D perhaps matches TRBD2 (6 bases). The CDR3 DNA follows: TGTGCCAGCAATAGGAGGGTTGTCACCTACGAGCAGTACTTC. The encoded protein is CASNRRVVTYEQYF. Supplemented by reference TRBV2 and TRBJ2-7, the full variable domain reads EPEVTQTPSHQVTQMGQEVILRCVPISNHLYFYWYRQILGQKVEFLVSFYNNEISEKSEIFDDQFSVERPDGSNFTLKIRSTKLEDSAMYFCASNRRVVTYEQYFGPGTRLTVT.